These T cell receptor beta chains were read from a single sample in a study of shared T cell receptors in the human thymus. Generated by immunoSEQ multiplex PCR, the TCRdb table keeps only in-frame clones and is missing some. The data hold hundreds of thousands of clones, with over 75% observed a single time. The sample was also reused in another study, on human thymus T cells.

Input material: thymocytes. The receptors were gathered from a boy in the first two years of life with a congenital heart defect. Each CDR3 is given with its conserved first and last residue. Fields, in order: clone size, D gene, J gene, V gene, CDR3 protein, CDR3 DNA. A D gene is named only where the DNA matches it firmly. A clone size is listed for some rows: how often the clone was seen (once, few, many), or a class if it is expanded.

abundance: -
d_gene: TRBD2
j_gene: TRBJ2-5
v_gene: TRBV29-1
CDR3aa: CSVGPRGAGQETQYF
CDR3nt: TGCAGCGTGGGCCCGCGGGGGGCCGGCCAAGAGACCCAGTACTTC

abundance: -
d_gene: TRBD2
j_gene: TRBJ2-5
v_gene: TRBV29-1
CDR3aa: CSVDGGLAGSETQYF
CDR3nt: TGCAGCGTTGATGGTGGACTAGCGGGAAGCGAGACCCAGTACTTC

abundance: -
d_gene: TRBD2
j_gene: TRBJ2-1
v_gene: TRBV28
CDR3aa: CASSLSSGNYNEQFF
CDR3nt: TGTGCCAGCAGTTTGTCTAGCGGGAACTACAATGAGCAGTTCTTC

abundance: -
d_gene: TRBD2
j_gene: TRBJ2-4
v_gene: TRBV28
CDR3aa: CASSSPLAGGLLAKNIQYF
CDR3nt: TGTGCCAGCAGTTCCCCACTAGCGGGAGGGTTACTAGCCAAAAACATTCAGTACTTC

abundance: -
d_gene: TRBD1
j_gene: TRBJ2-2
v_gene: TRBV28
CDR3aa: CASSTGTGAVGELFF
CDR3nt: TGTGCCAGCAGTACCGGGACAGGGGCCGTCGGGGAGCTGTTTTTT

abundance: -
d_gene: -
j_gene: TRBJ2-3
v_gene: TRBV4-3
CDR3aa: CASSHYPKLVAANTQYF
CDR3nt: TGCGCCAGCAGCCATTACCCAAAACTAGTGGCAGCGAATACGCAGTATTTT

abundance: -
d_gene: -
j_gene: TRBJ1-4
v_gene: TRBV7-9
CDR3aa: CASSPPVDEKLFF
CDR3nt: TGTGCCAGCAGCCCCCCGGTTGATGAAAAACTGTTTTTT

abundance: -
d_gene: -
j_gene: TRBJ1-3
v_gene: TRBV2
CDR3aa: CASSEIVSARRGGNTIYF
CDR3nt: TGTGCCAGCAGTGAGATCGTTTCGGCTAGGCGGGGGGGAAACACCATATATTTT

abundance: -
d_gene: TRBD1
j_gene: TRBJ2-5
v_gene: TRBV9
CDR3aa: CASSARQGAKKETQYF
CDR3nt: TGTGCCAGCAGCGCCAGACAGGGGGCGAAGAAAGAGACCCAGTACTTC

abundance: -
d_gene: -
j_gene: TRBJ1-2
v_gene: TRBV6-5
CDR3aa: CASTPGVVKGYTF
CDR3nt: TGTGCCAGCACCCCAGGGGTTGTAAAAGGCTACACCTTC

abundance: -
d_gene: TRBD1
j_gene: TRBJ2-5
v_gene: TRBV7-6
CDR3aa: CASSLIRTGGISETQYF
CDR3nt: TGTGCCAGCAGCTTGATCCGGACAGGGGGCATTTCAGAGACCCAGTACTTC

abundance: -
d_gene: -
j_gene: TRBJ1-2
v_gene: TRBV30
CDR3aa: CAWSFRAYGYTF
CDR3nt: TGTGCCTGGAGTTTCAGGGCCTATGGCTACACCTTC

abundance: -
d_gene: -
j_gene: TRBJ2-7
v_gene: TRBV7-2
CDR3aa: CASSGRQASYEQYF
CDR3nt: TGTGCCAGCAGCGGCAGACAGGCTTCCTACGAGCAGTACTTC

abundance: -
d_gene: -
j_gene: TRBJ2-1
v_gene: TRBV7-2
CDR3aa: CASSNFMVQFF
CDR3nt: TGTGCCAGCAGCAACTTCATGGTGCAGTTCTTC

abundance: -
d_gene: TRBD1
j_gene: TRBJ2-7
v_gene: TRBV7-9
CDR3aa: CASSYQWGQGAKEQYF
CDR3nt: TGTGCCAGCAGCTACCAATGGGGACAGGGGGCGAAAGAGCAGTACTTC

abundance: -
d_gene: TRBD2
j_gene: TRBJ2-1
v_gene: TRBV4-1
CDR3aa: CASSHTGGSSYNEQFF
CDR3nt: TGCGCCAGCAGCCATACGGGAGGGAGCTCCTACAATGAGCAGTTCTTC

abundance: -
d_gene: TRBD1
j_gene: TRBJ2-6
v_gene: TRBV5-4
CDR3aa: CASSFPSGTGGSGANVLTF
CDR3nt: TGTGCCAGCAGCTTCCCGTCCGGGACAGGCGGCTCTGGGGCCAACGTCCTGACTTTC

abundance: -
d_gene: TRBD1
j_gene: TRBJ2-5
v_gene: TRBV5-4
CDR3aa: CASSEITGAYQETQYF
CDR3nt: TGTGCCAGCAGCGAGATTACAGGGGCGTACCAAGAGACCCAGTACTTC

abundance: -
d_gene: TRBD2
j_gene: TRBJ2-7
v_gene: TRBV9
CDR3aa: CASSPRTSGRGYEQYF
CDR3nt: TGTGCCAGCAGCCCCCGGACTAGCGGGAGAGGTTACGAGCAGTACTTC

abundance: -
d_gene: TRBD2
j_gene: TRBJ2-1
v_gene: TRBV28
CDR3aa: CASRLAAGEPHNEQFF
CDR3nt: TGTGCCAGCAGATTAGCAGCGGGGGAACCCCACAATGAGCAGTTCTTC

abundance: -
d_gene: -
j_gene: TRBJ2-2
v_gene: TRBV5-1
CDR3aa: CASSLEGVSANPHTGELFF
CDR3nt: TGCGCCAGCAGCTTGGAGGGGGTTTCGGCGAACCCCCACACCGGGGAGCTGTTTTTT

abundance: -
d_gene: TRBD2
j_gene: TRBJ2-1
v_gene: TRBV19
CDR3aa: CASTGERDGIGPPLGSYNEQFF
CDR3nt: TGTGCCAGTACGGGTGAGCGGGATGGGATCGGTCCACCCCTTGGGAGCTACAATGAGCAGTTCTTC

abundance: -
d_gene: TRBD1
j_gene: TRBJ1-1
v_gene: TRBV30
CDR3aa: CARDRVNTEAFF
CDR3nt: TGTGCACGGGACAGAGTGAACACTGAAGCTTTCTTT

abundance: -
d_gene: -
j_gene: TRBJ2-6
v_gene: TRBV25-1
CDR3aa: CASSERAAGANVLTF
CDR3nt: TGTGCCAGCAGTGAGAGGGCGGCTGGGGCCAACGTCCTGACTTTC

abundance: -
d_gene: -
j_gene: TRBJ1-6
v_gene: TRBV9
CDR3aa: CASSVDSSYNSPLHF
CDR3nt: TGTGCCAGCAGCGTGGACAGCTCCTATAATTCACCCCTCCACTTT

abundance: -
d_gene: -
j_gene: TRBJ2-7
v_gene: TRBV19
CDR3aa: CASRSEQGPSYEQYF
CDR3nt: TGTGCCAGTAGATCAGAACAGGGTCCCTCCTACGAGCAGTACTTC

abundance: -
d_gene: -
j_gene: TRBJ1-1
v_gene: TRBV27
CDR3aa: CASSLLAGKYTEAFF
CDR3nt: TGTGCCAGCAGTTTATTGGCGGGGAAGTACACTGAAGCTTTCTTT

abundance: -
d_gene: -
j_gene: TRBJ2-2
v_gene: TRBV7-6
CDR3aa: CASSSRYTGELFF
CDR3nt: TGTGCCAGCAGCTCCCGGTACACCGGGGAGCTGTTTTTT

abundance: -
d_gene: TRBD1
j_gene: TRBJ2-2
v_gene: TRBV6-9
CDR3aa: CASRRTGLTGELFF
CDR3nt: TGTGCCAGTAGGCGGACAGGCCTTACCGGGGAGCTGTTTTTT

abundance: -
d_gene: -
j_gene: TRBJ2-5
v_gene: TRBV25-1
CDR3aa: CASSGLWMETQYF
CDR3nt: TGTGCCAGCAGTGGACTATGGATGGAGACCCAGTACTTC

abundance: -
d_gene: TRBD2
j_gene: TRBJ2-7
v_gene: TRBV14
CDR3aa: CASSQDRWREGQYF
CDR3nt: TGTGCCAGCAGCCAAGATCGTTGGCGGGAGGGCCAGTACTTC

abundance: -
d_gene: -
j_gene: TRBJ1-6
v_gene: TRBV5-5
CDR3aa: CASNWGRPNSPLHF
CDR3nt: TGTGCCAGCAATTGGGGGCGCCCGAATTCACCCCTCCACTTT

abundance: -
d_gene: -
j_gene: TRBJ1-4
v_gene: TRBV7-2
CDR3aa: CASSAGRRSTNEKLFF
CDR3nt: TGTGCCAGCAGCGCAGGGAGGCGGTCCACTAATGAAAAACTGTTTTTT

abundance: -
d_gene: TRBD1
j_gene: TRBJ2-3
v_gene: TRBV4-3
CDR3aa: CASSQDVLQGRPFTDTQYF
CDR3nt: TGCGCCAGCAGCCAAGATGTACTACAGGGGAGACCTTTCACAGATACGCAGTATTTT

abundance: -
d_gene: TRBD2
j_gene: TRBJ2-1
v_gene: TRBV5-1
CDR3aa: CASSGPGLAGAGEQFF
CDR3nt: TGCGCCAGCAGCGGACCGGGACTAGCGGGAGCGGGCGAGCAGTTCTTC

abundance: -
d_gene: TRBD1
j_gene: TRBJ1-6
v_gene: TRBV4-3
CDR3aa: CASSQECRDSNSPLHF
CDR3nt: TGCGCCAGCAGCCAAGAGTGTCGGGACAGTAATTCACCCCTCCACTTT

abundance: -
d_gene: -
j_gene: TRBJ2-7
v_gene: TRBV14
CDR3aa: CASSQDRYEQYF
CDR3nt: TGTGCCAGCAGCCAAGACCGCTACGAGCAGTACTTC

abundance: -
d_gene: TRBD2
j_gene: TRBJ2-7
v_gene: TRBV9
CDR3aa: CASSENSSGCYEQYF
CDR3nt: TGTGCCAGCAGCGAGAATTCTAGCGGGTGCTACGAGCAGTACTTC

abundance: -
d_gene: TRBD2
j_gene: TRBJ2-7
v_gene: TRBV20-1
CDR3aa: CSARPGLEQYF
CDR3nt: TGCAGTGCTAGACCGGGACTAGAGCAGTACTTC

abundance: -
d_gene: TRBD1
j_gene: TRBJ2-7
v_gene: TRBV27
CDR3aa: CASSLRQGAGYEQYF
CDR3nt: TGTGCCAGCAGTTTAAGGCAGGGGGCAGGGTACGAGCAGTACTTC

abundance: -
d_gene: TRBD2
j_gene: TRBJ2-3
v_gene: TRBV7-8
CDR3aa: CASSLWTGGPADTQYF
CDR3nt: TGTGCCAGCAGCTTATGGACGGGAGGGCCTGCGGATACGCAGTATTTT

abundance: -
d_gene: -
j_gene: TRBJ2-5
v_gene: TRBV5-1
CDR3aa: CASSLGGTPFQETQYF
CDR3nt: TGCGCCAGCAGCTTGGGGGGGACACCCTTCCAAGAGACCCAGTACTTC

abundance: -
d_gene: -
j_gene: TRBJ2-3
v_gene: TRBV5-6
CDR3aa: CASSLGTSTDTQYF
CDR3nt: TGTGCCAGCAGCCTCGGGACTTCCACAGATACGCAGTATTTT

abundance: once
d_gene: -
j_gene: TRBJ1-5
v_gene: TRBV30
CDR3aa: CAWSHPMGAGGNQPQHF
CDR3nt: TGTGCCTGGAGTCACCCGATGGGGGCGGGGGGCAATCAGCCCCAGCATTTT

abundance: -
d_gene: -
j_gene: TRBJ2-3
v_gene: TRBV5-1
CDR3aa: CASSAYLENGDTQYF
CDR3nt: TGCGCCAGCAGCGCCTACCTAGAGAACGGGGATACGCAGTATTTT

abundance: -
d_gene: -
j_gene: TRBJ2-1
v_gene: TRBV9
CDR3aa: CASSDRGGYNEQFF
CDR3nt: TGTGCCAGCAGCGACAGGGGGGGCTACAATGAGCAGTTCTTC

abundance: -
d_gene: TRBD2
j_gene: TRBJ2-5
v_gene: TRBV6-5
CDR3aa: CASSVAGRETQYF
CDR3nt: TGTGCCAGCAGTGTAGCGGGGCGGGAGACCCAGTACTTC

abundance: -
d_gene: -
j_gene: TRBJ1-2
v_gene: TRBV14
CDR3aa: CASSQAPGALGYGYTF
CDR3nt: TGTGCCAGCAGCCAAGCCCCAGGGGCTCTGGGCTATGGCTACACCTTC

abundance: -
d_gene: TRBD1
j_gene: TRBJ1-3
v_gene: TRBV7-2
CDR3aa: CASSLVRGPFLSGNTIYF
CDR3nt: TGTGCCAGCAGCTTAGTCAGGGGGCCATTTTTATCCGGAAACACCATATATTTT

abundance: -
d_gene: -
j_gene: TRBJ2-7
v_gene: TRBV5-1
CDR3aa: CASSLTGEAYEQYF
CDR3nt: TGCGCCAGCAGCCTAACAGGGGAGGCCTACGAGCAGTACTTC

abundance: -
d_gene: TRBD1
j_gene: TRBJ1-3
v_gene: TRBV11-3
CDR3aa: CASSLKGTADGNTIYF
CDR3nt: TGTGCCAGCAGCTTAAAGGGGACAGCGGACGGAAACACCATATATTTT

abundance: -
d_gene: -
j_gene: TRBJ2-7
v_gene: TRBV27
CDR3aa: CASSFRAGVEEQYF
CDR3nt: TGTGCCAGCAGTTTCCGGGCAGGGGTGGAAGAGCAGTACTTC